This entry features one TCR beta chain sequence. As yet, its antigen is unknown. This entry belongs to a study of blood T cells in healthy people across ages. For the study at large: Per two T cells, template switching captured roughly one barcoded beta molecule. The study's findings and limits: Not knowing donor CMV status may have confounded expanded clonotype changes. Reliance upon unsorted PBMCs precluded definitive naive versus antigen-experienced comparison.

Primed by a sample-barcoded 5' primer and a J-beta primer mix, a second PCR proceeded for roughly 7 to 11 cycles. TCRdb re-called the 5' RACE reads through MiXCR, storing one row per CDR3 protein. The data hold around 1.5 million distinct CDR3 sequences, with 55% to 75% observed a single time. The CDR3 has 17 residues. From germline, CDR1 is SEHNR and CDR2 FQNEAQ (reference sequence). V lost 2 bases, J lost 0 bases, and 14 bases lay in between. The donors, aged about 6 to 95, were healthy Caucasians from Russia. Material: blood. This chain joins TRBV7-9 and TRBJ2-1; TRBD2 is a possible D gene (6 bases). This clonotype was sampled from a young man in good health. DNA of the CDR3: TGTGCCAGCAGCTTACCCCATGGAGGGCCCTCCTACAATGAGCAGTTCTTC. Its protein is CASSLPHGGPSYNEQFF.